This T cell receptor beta chain was sequenced during a study of molecular identifiers for immune sequencing clone quantification. Sorting recovered naive CD8 T cells on a CD8+CD4-CCR7+CD45RA+ profile. This clonotype was counted at least ten times. TCRdb redid the calling of the PCR reads with MiXCR, one entry per CDR3 protein. The sample shows about 510,000 distinct CDR3 sequences, around 21% of them seen only once. The germline gives CDR1 LGHDT, CDR2 YNNKEL (reference sequence). Deletions cut 4 bases from V and 0 bases from J, with 13 bases between. The CDR3 totals 16 residues. This TCR was sampled from a human donor in good health. Some libraries in this study had Jurkat cell RNA spiked in. The sequencing sample was made of naive CD8+ T cells from blood, with Jurkat cell RNA spiked in. Subset meaning: FACS-sorted CD8+CD4-CCR7+CD45RA+ naive T cells. The chain recombines TRBV3-1 with TRBJ1-3, with D uncertain. CDR3 DNA sequence: TGTGCCAGCAGCCCTCTGGCCCGGATCTCTGGAAACACCATATATTTT. It translates to CASSPLARISGNTIYF.